This TCR beta chain was identified in a study of blood T cell repertoires in COVID-19 (TCRdb year 2020). With regard to the full study: Samples covering the acute and convalescent phases of COVID-19 were provided by collaborators in the United States, Italy and Spain. The samples were drawn from two sources: the first 160 participants of the ongoing ImmuneRACE study, and 1,000 to 1,500 subjects contributed by 6 global collaborators. Deeply sampled blood TCRbeta repertoires from subjects exposed to, actively infected with, or recovered from COVID-19 were included in the dataset. The repertoires were released in a freely available public database meant as a resource for research on the immune response to SARS-CoV-2. The material from the prospective study consisted of cDNA or gDNA derived from T cells, B-cell-depleted T cells, or PBMCs. The sample metadata nearly always contained a de-identified subject ID, COVID-19 status, age in years and sex. Where available, HLA class I and class II types were obtained from metadata supplied by the sample provider rather than from assay-based typing.

On this clone: It has no known antigen specificity. Base qualities are not recorded, but no much larger clone differs from it by a single base.

TCRbeta CDR3 regions were amplified from genomic DNA using the immunoSEQ Assay, a bias-controlled multiplex PCR. The original pipeline was this. Nucleated cell counts per sample were estimated from amplification of reference gene primers within the assay. To quantify the absolute abundance of each unique TCRbeta CDR3 rearrangement, sequence reads were collapsed and filtered. For each sample, productive Simpson clonality was calculated by taking the square root of Simpson's diversity index across productive rearrangements. TCRdb took over this immuneACCESS table, retaining in-frame rearrangements with V and J assigned. Such tables are incomplete; in checked studies, under half of the missing clones stem from an unresolved V gene, and the remainder is unexplained. The V and J calls and the clone size are those of that table, but D and trimming were determined from the DNA. Within this sample are tens of thousands of clones, with roughly 88% of them counted one time only. Under 2% of the sample goes to the ten largest clones.

Collaborating institutions collected whole blood in K2EDTA tubes following their own protocols. Collaborator samples were shipped for TCRbeta analysis as frozen whole blood, isolated PBMCs, or DNA extracted from either sample type. Broader findings and caveats from the paper: The quantity of clinical and demographic metadata differed by source and by participant and was supplied without curation.

Sequences were obtained from peripheral blood. This TCR derives from a woman at least 80 years old with active or convalescent COVID-19.

The DNA sequence is as follows: TGTGCCAGCAGCTTGTCTCCCGGGGGGGGCGAGCAGTACTTC. Translated, this is CASSLSPGGGEQYF. The chain was built from TRBV5-4 and TRBJ2-7, and 8 junction bases match TRBD2. Germline trimming: 1 base from V, 6 bases from J; junction bases outside gene matches: 6. The CDR3 holds 14 amino acids from the cysteine to the phenylalanine. The entry retains the CDR3 DNA only, 42 bases that are in frame from base 1. Sequences SGHNT (CDR1) and YYREEE (CDR2) are obtained from the germline V gene (reference sequence). Reference TRBV5-4 and TRBJ2-7 proteins supply the regions before and after the CDR3; the full variable domain is: ETGVTQSPTHLIKTRGQQVTLRCSSQSGHNTVSWYQQALGQGPQFIFQYYREEENGRGNFPPRFSGLQFPNYSSELNVNALELDDSALYLCASSLSPGGGEQYFGPGTRLTVT.